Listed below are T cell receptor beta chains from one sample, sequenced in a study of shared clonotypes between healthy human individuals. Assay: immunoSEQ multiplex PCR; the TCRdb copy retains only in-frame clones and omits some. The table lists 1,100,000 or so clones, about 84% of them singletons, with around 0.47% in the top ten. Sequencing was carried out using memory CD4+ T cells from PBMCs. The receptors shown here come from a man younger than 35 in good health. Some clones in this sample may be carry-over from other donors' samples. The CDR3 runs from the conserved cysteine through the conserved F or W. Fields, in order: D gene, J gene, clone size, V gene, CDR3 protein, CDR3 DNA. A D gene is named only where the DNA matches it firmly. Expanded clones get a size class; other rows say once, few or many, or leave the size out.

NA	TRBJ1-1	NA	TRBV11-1	CASSLQYTEAFF	TGTGCCAGCAGTCTTCAGTACACTGAAGCTTTCTTT
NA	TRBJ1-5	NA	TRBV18	CASSVGGPSQPQHF	TGTGCCAGCTCAGTTGGGGGCCCCTCTCAGCCCCAGCATTTT
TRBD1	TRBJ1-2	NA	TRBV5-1	CASSMDRTSKGYTF	TGCGCCAGCAGCATGGACAGGACCTCTAAGGGCTACACCTTC
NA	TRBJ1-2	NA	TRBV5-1	CASSLGIRNYGYTF	TGCGCCAGCAGCTTGGGGATTCGAAACTATGGCTACACCTTC
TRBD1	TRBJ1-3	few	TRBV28	CASINQGGGNTIYF	TGTGCCAGCATAAACCAGGGGGGAGGAAACACCATATATTTT
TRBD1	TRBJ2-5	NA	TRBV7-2	CASSRTGYETQYF	TGTGCCAGCAGCAGGACAGGGTATGAGACCCAGTACTTC
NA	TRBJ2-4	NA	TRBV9	CASSVGQGVKNIQYF	TGTGCCAGCAGCGTAGGACAAGGGGTCAAAAACATTCAGTACTTC
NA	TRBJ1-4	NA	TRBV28	CASMGPSATNEKLFF	TGTGCCAGCATGGGCCCCAGCGCAACTAATGAAAAACTGTTTTTT
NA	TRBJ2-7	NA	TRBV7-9	CASTLRGKYEQYF	TGTGCCAGCACCCTCAGGGGTAAGTACGAGCAGTACTTC
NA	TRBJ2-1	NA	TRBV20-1	CKFGSYNEQFF	TGTAAATTCGGCTCCTACAATGAGCAGTTCTTC
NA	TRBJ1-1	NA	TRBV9	CASSATGLNTEAFF	TGTGCCAGCAGCGCAACAGGGCTGAACACTGAAGCTTTCTTT
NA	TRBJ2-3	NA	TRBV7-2	CASSYQGFLSADTQYF	TGTGCCAGCAGTTATCAGGGGTTCTTGTCTGCAGATACGCAGTATTTT
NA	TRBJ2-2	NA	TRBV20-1	CSALNTGELFF	TGCAGTGCTTTGAACACCGGGGAGCTGTTTTTT
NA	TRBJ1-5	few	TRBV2	CASRGSNQPQHF	TGTGCCAGCAGGGGGAGCAATCAGCCCCAGCATTTT
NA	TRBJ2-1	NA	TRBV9	CASSGDPWADEQFF	TGTGCCAGCAGCGGGGACCCATGGGCCGATGAGCAGTTCTTC
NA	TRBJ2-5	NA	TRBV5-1	CASSLRVWGETQYF	TGCGCCAGCAGCTTGCGGGTTTGGGGAGAGACCCAGTACTTC
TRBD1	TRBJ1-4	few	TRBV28	CASYNRGRGEKLFF	TGTGCCAGCTATAACAGGGGAAGAGGTGAAAAACTGTTTTTT
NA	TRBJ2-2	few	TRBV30	CAWSLQAGELFF	TGTGCCTGGAGTCTCCAGGCCGGGGAGCTGTTTTTT
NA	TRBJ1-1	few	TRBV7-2	CASSLERVSQAFF	TGTGCCAGCAGCTTAGAAAGGGTGTCGCAAGCTTTCTTT
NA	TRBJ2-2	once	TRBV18	CASSPTGSGTVNTGELFF	TGTGCCAGCTCACCAACGGGGTCCGGTACGGTAAACACCGGGGAGCTGTTTTTT
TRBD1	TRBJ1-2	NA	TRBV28	CASVATGVTYGYTF	TGTGCCAGCGTAGCGACAGGGGTAACCTATGGCTACACCTTC
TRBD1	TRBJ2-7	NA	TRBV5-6	CASSPRGLTSYEQYF	TGTGCCAGCAGCCCCAGGGGGCTAACCTCCTACGAGCAGTACTTC
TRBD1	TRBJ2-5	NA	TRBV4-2	CASSQDEGTGGETQYF	TGTGCCAGCAGCCAAGATGAGGGGACAGGGGGAGAGACCCAGTACTTC
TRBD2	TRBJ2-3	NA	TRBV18	CASSPPGLAGVTDTQYF	TGTGCCAGCTCACCACCGGGACTAGCGGGAGTCACAGATACGCAGTATTTT
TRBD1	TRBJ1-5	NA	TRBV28	CASKRDREGNQPQHF	TGTGCCAGCAAGAGGGACAGGGAGGGCAATCAGCCCCAGCATTTT
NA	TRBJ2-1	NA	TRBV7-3	CASSLAERGEQFF	TGTGCCAGCAGCTTAGCGGAAAGAGGGGAGCAGTTCTTC
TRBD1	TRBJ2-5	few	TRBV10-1	CASNAGTGEETQYF	TGCGCCAGCAACGCGGGGACAGGGGAAGAGACCCAGTACTTC
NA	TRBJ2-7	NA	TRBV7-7	CASSLVRLGQSYEQYF	TGTGCCAGCAGCTTAGTGAGGTTGGGGCAGTCCTACGAGCAGTACTTC
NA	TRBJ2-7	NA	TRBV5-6	CASSLGYQASEQYF	TGTGCCAGCAGCTTGGGGTACCAGGCCAGCGAGCAGTACTTC
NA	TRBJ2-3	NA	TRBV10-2	CASGTVNTDTQYF	TGCGCCAGCGGTACGGTGAACACAGATACGCAGTATTTT
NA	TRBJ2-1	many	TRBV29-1	CSVLGGTLDPEQFF	TGCAGCGTGTTGGGCGGGACCCTTGACCCTGAGCAGTTCTTC
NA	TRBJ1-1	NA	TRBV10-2	CASLGQAAEAFF	TGCGCCAGCCTAGGCCAGGCGGCTGAAGCTTTCTTT
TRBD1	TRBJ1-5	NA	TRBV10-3	CAISEKGTGPNQPQHF	TGTGCCATCAGTGAGAAAGGGACAGGACCCAATCAGCCCCAGCATTTT
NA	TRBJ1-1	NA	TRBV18	CASSPRKGGNTEAFF	TGTGCCAGCTCACCAAGGAAGGGGGGGAACACTGAAGCTTTCTTT
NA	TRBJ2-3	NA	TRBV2	CASSEALSTDTQYF	TGTGCCAGCAGTGAAGCACTCAGCACAGATACGCAGTATTTT
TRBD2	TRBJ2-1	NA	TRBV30	CAWNPGLAAYNEQFF	TGTGCCTGGAACCCGGGACTAGCGGCTTACAATGAGCAGTTCTTC
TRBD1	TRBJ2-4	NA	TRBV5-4	CASSFQGVAKNIQYF	TGTGCCAGCAGCTTTCAGGGGGTTGCCAAAAACATTCAGTACTTC
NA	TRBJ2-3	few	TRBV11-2	CASSVTGGTSGDTQYF	TGTGCCAGCAGCGTCACAGGAGGGACATCGGGAGATACGCAGTATTTT
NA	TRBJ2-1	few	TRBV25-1	CASSDPARGNEQFF	TGTGCCAGCAGTGATCCAGCGAGGGGGAATGAGCAGTTCTTC
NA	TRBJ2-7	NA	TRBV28	CASRGRGSYEQYF	TGTGCAAGCAGAGGACGGGGATCCTACGAGCAGTACTTC
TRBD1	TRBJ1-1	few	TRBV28	CASSPALTGGVAEAFF	TGTGCCAGCAGCCCCGCGTTGACAGGGGGCGTCGCTGAAGCTTTCTTT
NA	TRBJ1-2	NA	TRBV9	CASSVGRQNLYGYTF	TGTGCCAGCAGCGTAGGTCGGCAGAATCTGTATGGCTACACCTTC
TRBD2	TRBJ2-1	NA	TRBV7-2	CASSLLGGRVNEQFF	TGTGCCAGCAGCTTACTCGGCGGGAGAGTCAATGAGCAGTTCTTC
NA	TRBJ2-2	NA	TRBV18	CASSPSSTRRAARELFF	TGTGCCAGCTCACCAAGTTCAACAAGGAGGGCCGCCCGGGAGCTGTTTTTT
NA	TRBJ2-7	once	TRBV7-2	CASSPLGPYEQYF	TGTGCCAGCAGCCCCCTTGGGCCCTACGAGCAGTACTTC
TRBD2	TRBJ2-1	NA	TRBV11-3	CASSLGSSGPYNEQFF	TGTGCCAGCAGCCTTGGGTCTAGCGGTCCCTACAATGAGCAGTTCTTC
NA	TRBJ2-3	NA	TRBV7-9	CASSLSADTQYF	TGTGCCAGCAGCCTATCTGCAGATACGCAGTATTTT
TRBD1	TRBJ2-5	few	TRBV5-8	CASSYRTGQETQYF	TGTGCCAGCAGCTATCGGACAGGTCAAGAGACCCAGTACTTC
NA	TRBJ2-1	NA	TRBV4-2	CASSEEEGDEEQFF	TGTGCCAGCAGCGAAGAGGAGGGAGATGAGGAGCAGTTCTTC
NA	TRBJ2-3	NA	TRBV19	CASSIRSRGGPDTQYF	TGTGCCAGTAGTATCCGGTCCAGGGGTGGGCCAGATACGCAGTATTTT
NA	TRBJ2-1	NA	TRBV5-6	CASSSRWGYNEQFF	TGTGCCAGCAGCTCCCGGTGGGGATACAATGAGCAGTTCTTC
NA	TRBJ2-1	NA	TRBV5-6	CASSWSGYNEQFF	TGTGCCAGCAGCTGGAGTGGCTACAATGAGCAGTTCTTC